These 27 T cell receptor beta chains share one sample of origin, sequenced in a study of T cell responses to AZD1222 COVID-19 vaccine. Data came from immunoSEQ multiplex PCR; TCRdb stores just in-frame clones and leaves some out. The data show about 130,000 clones, more than 80% seen once. Source: peripheral blood, taken on day 0 of AZD1222 vaccination. These receptors were taken from an adult in good health.

The V and J genes are TRBV28 and TRBJ1-5, with unresolved D. The V gene lost 3 bases and the J gene lost 6 bases, with 3 bases spanning the gap. Germline assignment: CDR1 MDHEN and CDR2 SYDVKM. The CDR3 has 11 residues. The CDR3 coding sequence is TGTGCCAGCAGTTTTAGTCAGCCCCAGCATTTT. Encoded protein: CASSFSQPQHF.

The genes are TRBV6-1 and TRBJ1-5; D is ambiguous. CDR3 size: 14 residues. Trimming stripped 3 bases from V and 3 bases from J, with 9 bases between. Per germline, CDR1 MNHNS and CDR2 SASEGT. As DNA, the CDR3 is TGTGCCAGCAGTGAGGCAGGCTACAATCAGCCCCAGCATTTT. This translates into CASSEAGYNQPQHF.

The gene calls are TRBV19 and TRBJ2-7; D is perhaps TRBD1 or TRBD2 (6 bases each). The germline gives CDR1 LNHDA, CDR2 SQIVND (reference sequence). The CDR3 is made up of 13 amino acids. V was clipped by 5 bases and J by 4 bases, with 12 bases between them. The CDR3 sequence is CASSPGGGYEQYF. For the CDR3, the DNA is TGTGCCAGTAGTCCCGGGGGCGGTTACGAGCAGTACTTC. The variable domain in full, with the rest retrieved from reference TRBV19 and TRBJ2-7, is DGGITQSPKYLFRKEGQNVTLSCEQNLNHDAMYWYRQDPGQGLRLIYYSQIVNDFQKGDIAEGYSVSREKKESFPLTVTSAQKNPTAFYLCASSPGGGYEQYFGPGTRLTVT.

The gene calls are TRBV11-3 and TRBJ2-3; D gene ambiguous. Germline-derived CDR1 and CDR2 are SGHNT and YENEEA. V was shortened by 5 bases and J by 2 bases, with 14 bases between the two germline ends. The CDR3 extends over 15 amino acids. The CDR3 here is CASSLLPLPTDTQYF. The CDR3 DNA reads as TGTGCCAGCAGCCTACTACCACTCCCCACAGATACGCAGTATTTT.

J is TRBJ1-1 and V is TRBV5-1, with TRBD1 matching over 8 bases. There are 14 residues in the CDR3. The germline V gene has CDR1 SGHRS and CDR2 YFSETQ. V trimming: 3 bases; J trimming: 1 base; junction bases outside the gene matches: 2. CDR3 bases: TGCGCCAGCAGCTCTGGGACAGGGAACACTGAAGCTTTCTTT. This translates into CASSSGTGNTEAFF.

The chain is built from TRBV5-1 and TRBJ2-7; the match to TRBD2 covers 7 bases. The ends lost 2 bases at V and 3 bases at J; junction bases unmatched: 14. Germline CDR1 is SGHRS and CDR2 is YFSETQ. This CDR3 contains 17 residues. CDR3 DNA sequence: TGCGCCAGCAGCTTTGGGTTAGCGGGTGCGGATAACTACGAGCAGTACTTC. Amino acids: CASSFGLAGADNYEQYF.

This clone was observed once. The chain uses TRBV12-3 or TRBV12-4 and TRBJ1-2; TRBD1 is a possible D gene (5 bases). Trimming pared 6 bases from V and 7 bases from J, leaving 15 bases between. CDR3 size: 13 residues. In nucleotides, the CDR3 is TGTGCCAGCAGGACGGGAGGGGTACTTGGCTACACCTTC. Its protein is CASRTGGVLGYTF.

The CDR3 bases are TGTGCCAGTGGGAGTTCTCTCTACAATGAGCAGTTCTTC. This sequence encodes CASGSSLYNEQFF. This chain joins TRBV5-4 and TRBJ2-1; tentatively, D is TRBD2 (5 bases). V lost 8 bases and J 3 bases, leaving 12 bases between the germline ends. CDR1 SGHNT and CDR2 YYREEE come from the germline V gene (reference sequence). The CDR3 is 13 residues long.

This chain joins TRBV11-1 and TRBJ1-1; D gene unclear. This CDR3 region has 15 residues. CDR1 is SGHAT, CDR2 FQDESV, per germline (reference sequence). Trimming stripped 5 bases from V and 1 base from J, with 14 bases between. CDR3 amino acids: CASSPSNGENTEAFF. In DNA form, the CDR3 reads TGTGCCAGCAGCCCGTCTAATGGGGAGAACACTGAAGCTTTCTTT.

The chain carries TRBV10-3 and TRBJ2-7; D is undetermined. CDR3 length equals 14 residues. CDR1 is ENHRY, CDR2 SYGVKD, per germline. V was cut by 2 bases and J by 0 bases, with 8 bases left in between. The CDR3 sequence: CAISEGLGSYEQYF. CDR3 sequence (DNA): TGTGCCATCAGTGAGGGGCTAGGCTCCTACGAGCAGTACTTC.

This chain uses TRBV20-1 with TRBJ2-7; possible D gene TRBD2, 6 bases. V shed 3 bases and J shed 1 base, with 13 bases lying between them. CDR3 size: 14 residues. Per the germline V gene, CDR1 is DFQATT and CDR2 is SNEGSKA (reference sequence). The CDR3 loop is CSASVSGRSYEQYF. In DNA form, the CDR3 reads TGCAGTGCTAGTGTCTCAGGGAGGTCCTACGAGCAGTACTTC.

This clone was found once. The chain couples TRBV7-9 to TRBJ2-1, with 9 positions matching TRBD1. The V gene end was trimmed by 5 bases and the J gene end by 3 bases; junction bases not matched to a gene: 2. CDR1 is SEHNR, CDR2 FQNEAQ, per germline (reference sequence). The CDR3 consists of 14 residues. CDR3 nucleotide sequence: TGTGCCAGCAGCGGGACAGGGAACTACAATGAGCAGTTCTTC. Translated, it gives CASSGTGNYNEQFF.

The genes are TRBV5-1 and TRBJ2-1; D gene uncertain. Trimming took 0 bases from V and 5 from J, leaving 12 bases between them. This CDR3 spans 15 amino acids. The germline gives CDR1 SGHRS, CDR2 YFSETQ. The DNA for the CDR3 is TGCGCCAGCAGCTTGGCGGACCTTCTGGACAATGAGCAGTTCTTC. This codes for CASSLADLLDNEQFF.

The V and J genes are TRBV9 and TRBJ2-7; TRBD2 matches at 7 bases. This CDR3 contains 13 residues. The ends lost 0 bases at V and 5 bases at J; junction bases unmatched: 2. In germline, CDR1 is SGDLS, CDR2 YYNGEE. CDR3 DNA sequence: TGTGCCAGCAGCGTAGTTGGGGGGGACGAGCAGTACTTC. Its translation is CASSVVGGDEQYF.

The genes are TRBV3-1 (or the pseudogene TRBV3-2) and TRBJ1-1; D might be TRBD1 (5 bases). The CDR3 runs 16 residues. The ends were cut back, 1 base at V and 7 bases at J, with 19 bases in the middle. Germline V gives CDR1 LGHDT, CDR2 YNNKEL (reference sequence). The CDR3 DNA sequence: TGTGCCAGCAGCCAAGCAGGACTCGGGGGGTTCGGTGAAGCTTTCTTT. Amino acids: CASSQAGLGGFGEAFF.

This chain connects TRBV23-1 to TRBJ2-1; perhaps TRBD2 as D (5 bases). TRBV23-1 qualifies as an ORF whose function is uncertain. The V end was cut by 0 bases, the J end by 3 bases, with 12 bases between. This CDR3 contains 16 residues. CDR3 amino acids: CASSQSAGGGYNEQFF. In DNA form, the CDR3 reads TGCGCCAGCAGTCAATCGGCGGGCGGAGGCTACAATGAGCAGTTCTTC.

This chain links TRBV7-2 with TRBJ2-7, with 10 bases matching TRBD2. With 5 bases clipped from V and 6 bases from J, the junction kept 4 bases outside the gene matches. This CDR3 is built from 13 residues. Germline V CDR1 and CDR2: SGHTA, FQGNSA. In DNA form, the CDR3 reads TGTGCCAGCAGCCCCAGGACTAGCGGCGAGCAGTACTTC. Protein sequence: CASSPRTSGEQYF.

The chain uses TRBV7-2 and TRBJ2-7; TRBD1 matches 7 bases. There are 13 residues in the CDR3. Germline assignment: CDR1 SGHTA and CDR2 FQGNSA. Losses at the gene ends were 5 bases for V and 4 bases for J; bases not matched to a gene: 5. For the CDR3, the DNA is TGTGCCAGCAGCGGAATCAGGGGGTACGAGCAGTACTTC. Its protein product is CASSGIRGYEQYF.

The rearrangement links TRBV7-2 to TRBJ1-2, with D unresolved. Trimming took off 2 bases at V and 3 bases at J, with 16 bases between the two ends. Germline CDR1 SGHTA, CDR2 FQGNSA. CDR3 length: 16 amino acids. DNA for the CDR3: TGTGCCAGCAGCTTATTATGGGTCCGGTCGGACTATGGCTACACCTTC. Translation: CASSLLWVRSDYGYTF.

This clone occurred many times. V usage is TRBV6-5 and J usage is TRBJ2-3; TRBD1 matches 7 bases. Germline loops: CDR1 MNHEY, CDR2 SVGAGI. This CDR3 is 15 amino acids long. Trimming removed 6 bases from V and 3 bases from J; junction bases left unmatched: 9. The CDR3 spells CASSITGDGTDTQYF. CDR3 DNA sequence: TGTGCCAGCAGCATCACAGGGGATGGGACAGATACGCAGTATTTT.

The chain couples TRBV7-8 to TRBJ1-2; no clear D gene. The CDR3 covers 16 residues. CDR1 and CDR2 from the germline V gene are SGHVS and FQNEAQ. With 1 base removed from V and 0 bases from J, the gap between germline ends came to 12 bases. The CDR3 DNA is TGTGCCAGCAGCTTAGGAGGCGGGCTCACTAACTATGGCTACACCTTC. It yields the protein CASSLGGGLTNYGYTF.

V is TRBV30 and J is TRBJ2-1, with D perhaps matching TRBD2 (5 bases). CDR1 and CDR2 (germline): GTSNPN, SVGIG (reference sequence). The V and J ends lost 2 bases and 7 bases respectively, with 9 bases between them. The CDR3 loop spans 12 amino acids. The CDR3 is CAWSIRGNEQFF. The DNA of the CDR3 is TGTGCCTGGAGTATCAGAGGGAATGAGCAGTTCTTC. The complete variable domain, with remaining parts taken from reference TRBV30 and TRBJ2-1, reads SQTIHQWPATLVQPVGSPLSLECTVEGTSNPNLYWYRQAAGRGLQLLFYSVGIGQISSEVPQNLSASRPQDRQFILSSKKLLLSDSGFYLCAWSIRGNEQFFGPGTRLTVL.

The chain links TRBV29-1 to TRBJ1-1; D remains ambiguous. The CDR3 covers 13 residues. Germline assignment: CDR1 SQVTM and CDR2 ANQGSEA. V was cut by 4 bases and J by 7 bases, with 16 bases left in between. DNA of the CDR3: TGCAGCGTTGTTCCTCGTGATTTCAGTGAAGCTTTCTTT. This gives the protein CSVVPRDFSEAFF.

This chain connects TRBV9 to TRBJ1-2; tentatively, D is TRBD1 (6 bases). The CDR3 consists of 14 residues. Germline CDR1 and CDR2: SGDLS and YYNGEE. The ends were cut back, 3 bases at V and 1 base at J, with 10 bases in the middle. The CDR3 is CASSAGQLNYGYTF. CDR3 nucleotides: TGTGCCAGCAGCGCGGGACAACTTAACTATGGCTACACCTTC.

The genes are TRBV24-1 and TRBJ2-3; the match to TRBD2 covers 13 bases. Germline CDR1 is KGHDR and CDR2 is SFDVKD. The CDR3 runs to 18 residues. V was pared by 4 bases and J by 2 bases, with 8 bases of the junction left unmatched. This CDR3 reads CATSDIRGLAGNTDTQYF. CDR3 nucleotides: TGTGCCACCAGTGACATCCGGGGACTAGCGGGGAACACAGATACGCAGTATTTT.

This chain links TRBV21-1 with TRBJ2-3; the table calls TRBD2, which could not be checked here. TRBV21-1 is given as a pseudogene. This CDR3 region has 16 residues. The chain's CDR3 is CASRALAGGHTDTQYF. CDR3 coding DNA: TGTGCCAGCAGGGCACTAGCGGGAGGGCACACAGATACGCAGTATTTT.

The chain uses TRBV15 and TRBJ1-1; a possible D gene is TRBD1 (6 bases). The CDR3 has 18 residues. The V gene's germline CDR1 is LNHNV and CDR2 YYDKDF (reference sequence). V was trimmed by 1 base and J by 5 bases, leaving 23 bases between them. The CDR3 bases are TGTGCCACCAGCAGAGGAGGGTCTACGGGGGCTAGCGGAACTGAAGCTTTCTTT. Protein sequence: CATSRGGSTGASGTEAFF.